This record looks at one T cell receptor (beta chain) sequence and its context. Its target is not known. This sample is part of a study of shared clonotypes between healthy human individuals. Overall study context: Used for every donor were three CD4 naive, three CD4 memory, two CD8 naive and one CD8 memory plate.

The CDR3 extends over 14 amino acids. Germline loops: CDR1 MGHDK, CDR2 SYGVNS. V dropped 7 bases and J dropped 5; count of bases not matched to a gene: 7. Assay used: immunoSEQ multiplex PCR; TCRdb lists only in-frame clones, some missing. The sample consists of roughly 110,000 clones, under 70% of them appearing once. Overall study results and limits: Blood alone was sampled, and tissue repertoires likely differ. In contrast to clonotypes shared by all four donors, non-shared clonotypes had lower generation probabilities.

Input material: memory CD8+ T cells sorted from blood. The subset was: CD45RO+ cells pooled with CCR7-negative TemRA cells. This chain joins TRBV25-1 and TRBJ1-1; 10 bases line up with TRBD1. The sequence was collected from a woman aged 30 to 39 in good health. The CDR3 is CASNPTGGGTEAFF. The CDR3 DNA reads TGTGCCAGCAACCCGACAGGGGGCGGAACTGAAGCTTTCTTT.